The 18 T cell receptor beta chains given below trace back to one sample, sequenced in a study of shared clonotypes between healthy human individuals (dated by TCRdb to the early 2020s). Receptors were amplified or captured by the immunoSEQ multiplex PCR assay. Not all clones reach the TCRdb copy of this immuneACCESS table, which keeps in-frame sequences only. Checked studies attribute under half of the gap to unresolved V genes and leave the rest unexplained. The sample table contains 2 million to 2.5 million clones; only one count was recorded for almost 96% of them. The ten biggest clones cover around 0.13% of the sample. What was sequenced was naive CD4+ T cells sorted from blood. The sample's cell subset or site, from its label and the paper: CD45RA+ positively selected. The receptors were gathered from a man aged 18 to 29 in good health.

CDR3 sequence: CASTRGVSGANVLTF. In nucleotides, the CDR3 is TGTGCCAGCACGCGGGGCGTCTCTGGGGCCAACGTCCTGACTTTC. The chain links TRBV18 to TRBJ2-6; D is possibly TRBD2 (6 bases). Per germline, CDR1 KGHSH and CDR2 LQKENI. CDR3 length: 15 residues. The V and J ends lost 8 bases and 0 bases respectively, with 11 bases between them.

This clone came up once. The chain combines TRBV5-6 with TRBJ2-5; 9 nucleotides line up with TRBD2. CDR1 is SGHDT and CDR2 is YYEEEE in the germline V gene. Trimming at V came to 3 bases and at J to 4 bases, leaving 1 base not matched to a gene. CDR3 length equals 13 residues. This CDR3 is CASSSSGIETQYF. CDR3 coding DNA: TGTGCCAGCAGCTCTAGCGGGATAGAGACCCAGTACTTC.

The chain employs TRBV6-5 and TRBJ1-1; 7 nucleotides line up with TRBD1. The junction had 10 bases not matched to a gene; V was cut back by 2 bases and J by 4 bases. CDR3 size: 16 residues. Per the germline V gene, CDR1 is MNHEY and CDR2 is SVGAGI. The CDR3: CASSYGSNTGATEAFF. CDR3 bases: TGTGCCAGCAGTTACGGATCTAATACAGGGGCCACTGAAGCTTTCTTT.

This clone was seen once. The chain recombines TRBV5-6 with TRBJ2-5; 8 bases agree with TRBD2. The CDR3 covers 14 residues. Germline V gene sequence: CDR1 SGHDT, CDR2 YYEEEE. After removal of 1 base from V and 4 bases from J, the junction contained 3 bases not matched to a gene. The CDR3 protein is CASSLPLAGETQYF. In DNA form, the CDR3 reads TGTGCCAGCAGCTTGCCTCTAGCGGGAGAGACCCAGTACTTC.

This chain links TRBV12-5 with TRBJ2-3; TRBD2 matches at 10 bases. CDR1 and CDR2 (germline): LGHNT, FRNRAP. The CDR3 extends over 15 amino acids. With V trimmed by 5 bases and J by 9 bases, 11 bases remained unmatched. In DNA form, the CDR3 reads TGTGCTAGTGGTACCCCAGCGGGAGGGCCGGGAACGCAGTATTTT. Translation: CASGTPAGGPGTQYF.

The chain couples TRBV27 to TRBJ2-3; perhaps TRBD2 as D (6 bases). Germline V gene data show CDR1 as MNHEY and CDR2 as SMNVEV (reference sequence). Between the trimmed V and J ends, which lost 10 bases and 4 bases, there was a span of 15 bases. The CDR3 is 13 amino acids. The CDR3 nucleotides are TGTGCCATCGCAAGGAGGGCGGCAGATACGCAGTATTTT. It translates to CAIARRAADTQYF.

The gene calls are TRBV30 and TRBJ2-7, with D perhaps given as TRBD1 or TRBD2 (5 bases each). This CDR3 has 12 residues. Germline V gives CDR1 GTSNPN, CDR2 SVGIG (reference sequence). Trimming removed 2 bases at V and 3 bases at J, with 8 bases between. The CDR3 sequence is CAWSRDHYEQYF. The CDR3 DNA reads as TGTGCCTGGAGTCGGGACCACTACGAGCAGTACTTC. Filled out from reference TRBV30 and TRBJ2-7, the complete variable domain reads SQTIHQWPATLVQPVGSPLSLECTVEGTSNPNLYWYRQAAGRGLQLLFYSVGIGQISSEVPQNLSASRPQDRQFILSSKKLLLSDSGFYLCAWSRDHYEQYFGPGTRLTVT.

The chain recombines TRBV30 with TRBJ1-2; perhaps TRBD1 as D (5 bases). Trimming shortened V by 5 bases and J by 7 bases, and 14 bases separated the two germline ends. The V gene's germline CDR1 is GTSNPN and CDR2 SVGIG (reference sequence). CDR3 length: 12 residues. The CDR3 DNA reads TGTGCCTGGGGGGCAGGGCTAACTGGCTACACCTTC. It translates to CAWGAGLTGYTF.

The CDR3 nucleotides are TGTGCCATTCAGGGGAACGGGGGCTACACCTTC. Residues: CAIQGNGGYTF. This chain joins TRBV10-3 and TRBJ1-2; possible D gene TRBD1, 6 bases. CDR1 and CDR2 (germline): ENHRY, SYGVKD. Trimming took 9 bases from V and 8 from J, leaving 13 bases between them. The CDR3 is 11 amino acids.

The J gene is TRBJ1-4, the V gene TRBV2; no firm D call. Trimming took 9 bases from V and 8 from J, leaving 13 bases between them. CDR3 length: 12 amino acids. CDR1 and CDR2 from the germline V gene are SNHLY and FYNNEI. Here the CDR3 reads CASQDYGEKLFF. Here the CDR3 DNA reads TGTGCCAGTCAAGACTACGGAGAAAAACTGTTTTTT. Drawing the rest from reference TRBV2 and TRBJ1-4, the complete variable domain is EPEVTQTPSHQVTQMGQEVILRCVPISNHLYFYWYRQILGQKVEFLVSFYNNEISEKSEIFDDQFSVERPDGSNFTLKIRSTKLEDSAMYFCASQDYGEKLFFGSGTQLSVL.

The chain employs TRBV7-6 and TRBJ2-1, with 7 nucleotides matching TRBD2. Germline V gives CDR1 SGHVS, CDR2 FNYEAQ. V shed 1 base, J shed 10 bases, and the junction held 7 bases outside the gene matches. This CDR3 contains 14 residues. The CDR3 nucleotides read TGTGCCAGCAGCTTAGAGACAGTAGCGGGCGAGCAGTTCTTC. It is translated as CASSLETVAGEQFF. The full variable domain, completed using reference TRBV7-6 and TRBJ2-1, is GAGVSQSPRYKVTKRGQDVALRCDPISGHVSLYWYRQALGQGPEFLTYFNYEAQQDKSGLPNDRFSAERPEGSISTLTIQRTEQRDSAMYRCASSLETVAGEQFFGPGTRLTVL.

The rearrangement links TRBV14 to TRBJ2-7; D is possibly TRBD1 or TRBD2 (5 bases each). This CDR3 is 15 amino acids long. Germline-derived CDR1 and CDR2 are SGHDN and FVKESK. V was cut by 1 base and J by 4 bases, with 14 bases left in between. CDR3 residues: CASSQVRGAQYEQYF. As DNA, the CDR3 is TGTGCCAGCAGCCAAGTTCGAGGGGCGCAGTACGAGCAGTACTTC. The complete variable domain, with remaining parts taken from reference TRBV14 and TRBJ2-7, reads EAGVTQFPSHSVIEKGQTVTLRCDPISGHDNLYWYRRVMGKEIKFLLHFVKESKQDESGMPNNRFLAERTGGTYSTLKVQPAELEDSGVYFCASSQVRGAQYEQYFGPGTRLTVT.

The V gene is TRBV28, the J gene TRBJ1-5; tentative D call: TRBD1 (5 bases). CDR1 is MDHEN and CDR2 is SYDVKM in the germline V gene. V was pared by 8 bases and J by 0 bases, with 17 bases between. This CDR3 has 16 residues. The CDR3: CASCIQMGDSNQPQHF. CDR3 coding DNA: TGTGCCAGCTGCATCCAGATGGGGGATAGCAATCAGCCCCAGCATTTT. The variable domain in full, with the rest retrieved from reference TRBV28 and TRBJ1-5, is DVKVTQSSRYLVKRTGEKVFLECVQDMDHENMFWYRQDPGLGLRLIYFSYDVKMKEKGDIPEGYSVSREKKERFSLILESASTNQTSMYLCASCIQMGDSNQPQHFGDGTRLSIL.

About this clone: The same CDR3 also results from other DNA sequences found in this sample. The CDR3 sequence: CASSATNYGYTF. DNA for the CDR3: TGTGCCAGCAGTGCGACCAACTATGGCTACACCTTC. The V call is TRBV2, the J call TRBJ1-2, with D unclear. Trimming pared 4 bases from V and 2 bases from J, leaving 5 bases between. The germline V gene encodes CDR1 SNHLY and CDR2 FYNNEI. CDR3 length: 12 amino acids.

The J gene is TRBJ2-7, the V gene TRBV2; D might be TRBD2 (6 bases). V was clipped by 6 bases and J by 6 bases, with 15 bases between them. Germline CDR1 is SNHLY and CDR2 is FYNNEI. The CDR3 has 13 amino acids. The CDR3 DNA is TGTGCCAGCAGCTCCACCATGGGGGGCGAGCAGTACTTC. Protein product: CASSSTMGGEQYF. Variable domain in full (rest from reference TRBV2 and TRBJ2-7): EPEVTQTPSHQVTQMGQEVILRCVPISNHLYFYWYRQILGQKVEFLVSFYNNEISEKSEIFDDQFSVERPDGSNFTLKIRSTKLEDSAMYFCASSSTMGGEQYFGPGTRLTVT.

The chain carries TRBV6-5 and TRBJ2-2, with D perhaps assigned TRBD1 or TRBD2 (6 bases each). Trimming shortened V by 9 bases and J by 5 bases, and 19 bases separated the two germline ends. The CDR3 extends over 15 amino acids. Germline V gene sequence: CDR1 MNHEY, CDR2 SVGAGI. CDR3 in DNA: TGTGCCAGTCACGGGGGCTCCTTAGGGACCGGGGAGCTGTTTTTT. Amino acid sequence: CASHGGSLGTGELFF.

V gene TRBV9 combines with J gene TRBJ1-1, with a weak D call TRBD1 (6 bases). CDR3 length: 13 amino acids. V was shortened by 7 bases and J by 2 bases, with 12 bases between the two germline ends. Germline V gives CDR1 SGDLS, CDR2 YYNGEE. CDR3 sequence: CASGRGINTEAFF. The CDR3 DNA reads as TGTGCCAGCGGGAGGGGGATAAACACTGAAGCTTTCTTT.

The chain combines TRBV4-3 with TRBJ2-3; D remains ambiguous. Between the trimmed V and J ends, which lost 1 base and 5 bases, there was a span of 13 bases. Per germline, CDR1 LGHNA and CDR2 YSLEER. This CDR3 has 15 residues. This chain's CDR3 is CASSQVDFRGDTQYF. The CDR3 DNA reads TGCGCCAGCAGCCAAGTCGACTTTAGAGGAGATACGCAGTATTTT.